Below are 25 T cell receptor beta chains sequenced from a single sample in a study of blood T cell repertoires in COVID-19. Clones were read by immunoSEQ multiplex PCR, and TCRdb kept only the in-frame ones, dropping some. The sample records some 320,000 clones, 65% to 90% being singletons. The sequenced material came from peripheral blood. Receptor source: a human donor in a cohort sampled during active COVID-19.

This chain connects TRBV7-2 to TRBJ2-2; TRBD2 agrees at 7 bases. J gave up 2 bases and V 3 bases, and 3 bases lay outside the gene matches. There are 15 residues in the CDR3. CDR1 is SGHTA, CDR2 FQGNSA, per germline. This chain's CDR3 is CASSFASGNTGELFF. CDR3 DNA: TGTGCCAGCAGCTTCGCTAGCGGAAACACCGGGGAGCTGTTTTTT.

CDR3 sequence (DNA): TGTGCCAGCAGTTCGAGGGCCGGTGCCTACGAGCAGTACTTC. The encoded protein is CASSSRAGAYEQYF. The rearrangement links TRBV27 to TRBJ2-7; TRBD2 might be the D (5 bases). The CDR3 runs 14 residues. The germline V and J ends were trimmed by 4 bases and 2 bases, with 12 bases remaining between them. CDR1 is MNHEY, CDR2 SMNVEV, per germline (reference sequence).

The chain employs TRBV9 and TRBJ2-5; D remains unclear. The V gene lost 0 bases and the J gene lost 4 bases, with 7 bases spanning the gap. This CDR3 spans 13 amino acids. Germline V CDR1 and CDR2: SGDLS, YYNGEE. This CDR3 reads CASSVESRETQYF. The CDR3 DNA follows: TGTGCCAGCAGCGTAGAATCGCGAGAGACCCAGTACTTC. Drawing the rest from reference TRBV9 and TRBJ2-5, the complete variable domain is DSGVTQTPKHLITATGQRVTLRCSPRSGDLSVYWYQQSLDQGLQFLIQYYNGEERAKGNILERFSAQQFPDLHSELNLSSLELGDSALYFCASSVESRETQYFGPGTRLLVL.

This chain links TRBV10-3 with TRBJ2-3; 9 bases match TRBD1. V dropped 0 bases and J dropped 0; count of bases not matched to a gene: 4. The CDR3 extends over 17 amino acids. From germline, CDR1 is ENHRY and CDR2 SYGVKD. In DNA form, the CDR3 reads TGTGCCATCAGTGAGTCGGGACAGGGAAAGAGCACAGATACGCAGTATTTT. This translates into CAISESGQGKSTDTQYF.

The V and J genes are TRBV10-3 and TRBJ1-2; 7 bases match TRBD1. The CDR3 extends over 18 amino acids. The germline CDR1 and CDR2 sequences are ENHRY and SYGVKD. Unmatched junction bases numbered 15, after V lost 0 bases and J lost 5 bases. CDR3 loop: CAISESNRLGQVIYGYTF. DNA of the CDR3: TGTGCCATCAGTGAGTCAAACCGCCTTGGACAGGTTATTTATGGCTACACCTTC.

The gene calls are TRBV11-3 and TRBJ1-2; 7 bases line up with TRBD1. Trimming cost V 4 bases and J 2 bases; bases outside gene matches: 1. CDR3 length: 13 residues. Germline assignment: CDR1 SGHNT and CDR2 YENEEA. CDR3 nucleotides: TGTGCCAGCAGCTCGACAGGGAACTATGGCTACACCTTC. This codes for CASSSTGNYGYTF. Looking up the rest from reference TRBV11-3 and TRBJ1-2 gives the full variable domain: EAGVVQSPRYKIIEKKQPVAFWCNPISGHNTLYWYLQNLGQGPELLIRYENEEAVDDSQLPKDRFSAERLKGVDSTLKIQPAELGDSAVYLCASSSTGNYGYTFGSGTRLTVV.

The chain uses TRBV10-2 and TRBJ2-7, with 7 bases fitting TRBD1. The V segment lost 5 bases and the J segment 3 bases; nucleotides outside the gene matches: 4. Germline lookup yields CDR1 WSHSY and CDR2 SAAADI. This CDR3 has 13 residues. For the CDR3, the DNA is TGCGCCAGCAGTAAGACAGGGAGCTACGAGCAGTACTTC. This translates into CASSKTGSYEQYF.

The chain uses TRBV24-1 and TRBJ1-1; perhaps TRBD1 as D (6 bases). The CDR3 loop spans 14 amino acids. Germline lookup yields CDR1 KGHDR and CDR2 SFDVKD. The V end was cut by 5 bases, the J end by 4 bases, with 13 bases between. DNA for the CDR3: TGTGCCACCAGTGGGAACAGGGATGGCACTGAAGCTTTCTTT. Protein product: CATSGNRDGTEAFF.

This chain uses TRBV6-5 with TRBJ1-1; D unresolved. Between the trimmed V and J ends, which lost 7 bases and 5 bases, there was a span of 20 bases. This CDR3 has 15 residues. CDR1 and CDR2 from the germline V gene are MNHEY and SVGAGI. DNA for the CDR3: TGTGCCAGCAACTACTTTGCCTCCACATTTACTGAAGCTTTCTTT. Residues: CASNYFASTFTEAFF.

V and J are TRBV5-4 and TRBJ1-6; possible D gene TRBD1, 6 bases. Deletions cut 7 bases from V and 8 bases from J, with 22 bases between. CDR1 is SGHNT, CDR2 YYREEE, per germline (reference sequence). The length of the CDR3 is 16 residues. In DNA form, the CDR3 reads TGTGCCAGCCGCCCGGCCTTAACAGGGATCGATTCACCCCTCCACTTT. It translates to CASRPALTGIDSPLHF.

The chain has TRBV5-1 and TRBJ2-2, with 8 bases fitting TRBD1. The CDR3 is made up of 16 amino acids. With 2 bases clipped from V and 9 bases from J, the junction kept 12 bases outside the gene matches. The germline V gene encodes CDR1 SGHRS and CDR2 YFSETQ. CDR3 in amino acids: CASSFGQGTGYRELFF. CDR3 DNA sequence: TGCGCCAGCAGCTTTGGACAGGGAACTGGCTACAGGGAGCTGTTTTTT.

V gene TRBV5-6 combines with J gene TRBJ2-7; D possibly corresponds to TRBD2 (5 bases). CDR1 is SGHDT, CDR2 YYEEEE, per germline. The length of the CDR3 is 14 residues. The germline V and J ends were trimmed by 0 bases and 3 bases, with 10 bases remaining between them. The DNA for the CDR3 is TGTGCCAGCAGCTTGGTCCGTCGGGGCTACGAGCAGTACTTC. Residues: CASSLVRRGYEQYF.

This clone was recorded only once. The rearrangement uses TRBV6-1 and TRBJ2-1; 11 bases map to TRBD1. The CDR3 loop spans 18 amino acids. Germline V gene lookup returns CDR1 MNHNS and CDR2 SASEGT. Trimming at V came to 2 bases and at J to 1 base, leaving 7 bases not matched to a gene. The CDR3: CASSERSGDRGSYNEQFF. DNA of the CDR3: TGTGCCAGCAGTGAAAGGTCAGGGGACAGGGGGTCCTACAATGAGCAGTTCTTC.

The gene calls are TRBV18 and TRBJ1-2, with a tentative D call TRBD1 (6 bases). Trimming removed 6 bases at V and 8 bases at J, with 19 bases between. Germline V gives CDR1 KGHSH, CDR2 LQKENI. The CDR3 totals 14 residues. The chain's CDR3 is CASSHREGAFGYTF. The CDR3 DNA follows: TGTGCCAGCTCTCACAGGGAAGGGGCCTTCGGCTACACCTTC.

The chain uses TRBV11-3 and TRBJ2-2; 8 bases fit TRBD1. The length of the CDR3 is 16 residues. V was pared by 1 base and J by 6 bases, with 7 bases of the junction left unmatched. CDR1 and CDR2 from the germline V gene are SGHNT and YENEEA. The CDR3 loop is CASSLGSQGASGELFF. The CDR3 nucleotides are TGTGCCAGCAGCTTAGGGAGTCAGGGGGCATCCGGGGAGCTGTTTTTT.

This clone has only a few counts. This chain connects TRBV2 to TRBJ1-2; the D is unclear. Trimming took off 8 bases at V and 7 bases at J, with 17 bases between the two ends. The CDR3 is 13 residues long. CDR1 and CDR2 from the germline V gene are SNHLY and FYNNEI. The CDR3 region is CASLEWFSRGYTF. CDR3 in DNA: TGTGCCAGCCTAGAGTGGTTTTCTCGTGGCTACACCTTC.

The chain combines TRBV30 with TRBJ1-5; D uncertain. Germline loops: CDR1 GTSNPN, CDR2 SVGIG (reference sequence). The CDR3 consists of 14 residues. V shed 3 bases and J shed 4 bases, with 13 bases lying between them. This CDR3 reads CAWSGGVRNQPQHF. CDR3 DNA sequence: TGTGCCTGGAGCGGCGGGGTGAGAAATCAGCCCCAGCATTTT.

This chain links TRBV11-2 with TRBJ1-2; D remains ambiguous. Germline lookup yields CDR1 SGHAT and CDR2 FQNNGV. CDR3 length: 14 residues. With 1 base removed from V and 7 bases from J, the gap between germline ends came to 13 bases. The chain's CDR3 is CASSLASALSGYTF. CDR3 nucleotide sequence: TGTGCCAGCAGCTTAGCCAGTGCCCTCAGTGGCTACACCTTC.

V gene TRBV7-8 combines with J gene TRBJ2-2, with 7 bases fitting TRBD1. Germline values: CDR1 SGHVS, CDR2 FQNEAQ. The CDR3 is made up of 15 amino acids. V lost 3 bases to trimming and J lost 3 bases; unmatched junction nucleotides: 4. DNA of the CDR3: TGTGCCAGCAGCTTCCCGACAGGGTACACCGGGGAGCTGTTTTTT. It codes for CASSFPTGYTGELFF.

For the CDR3, the DNA is TGTGCCTGGAGTCCCTGGGGCGGGAACGAGCAGTACTTC. It translates to CAWSPWGGNEQYF. The rearrangement joins TRBV30 to TRBJ2-7; D may be TRBD2 (6 bases). Germline CDR1 is GTSNPN and CDR2 is SVGIG (reference sequence). V lost 2 bases and J lost 5, with 13 bases in between. The CDR3 loop spans 13 amino acids.

This sequence joins TRBV6-5 and TRBJ1-1; 7 nucleotides line up with TRBD1. CDR3 length: 15 residues. V dropped 6 bases and J dropped 0; count of bases not matched to a gene: 7. Germline CDR1 is MNHEY and CDR2 is SVGAGI. The DNA of the CDR3 is TGTGCCAGCAGGACAGGACAGGTGATGAACACTGAAGCTTTCTTT. Protein: CASRTGQVMNTEAFF.

This clone was counted a single time. The CDR3 DNA follows: TGTGCCATCAGTGAAGGAAAGGGGGCGATCGCGACTGAAGCTTTCTTT. Its translation: CAISEGKGAIATEAFF. The V and J genes are TRBV10-3 and TRBJ1-1; 7 nucleotides agree with TRBD1. Germline V lookup: CDR1 ENHRY, CDR2 SYGVKD. The CDR3 runs to 16 residues. With 3 bases clipped from V and 5 bases from J, the junction kept 12 bases outside the gene matches.

This clone was detected a few times. The chain links TRBV5-1 to TRBJ2-1, with 9 bases identical to TRBD2. This CDR3 contains 15 residues. Germline V gene sequence: CDR1 SGHRS, CDR2 YFSETQ. J lost 8 bases, V lost 4 bases, and 10 bases had no gene match. The CDR3 DNA follows: TGCGCCAGCAGCCCCCCCGGGACTAGCTTCGATGAGCAGTTCTTC. It codes for CASSPPGTSFDEQFF.

The chain carries TRBV7-3 and TRBJ2-3; 8 positions agree with TRBD2. Germline V CDR1 and CDR2: SGHTA, FQGTGA. J lost 1 base, V lost 0 bases, and 0 bases had no gene match. The CDR3 contains 15 residues. As DNA, the CDR3 is TGTGCCAGCAGCTTAACGCGGGGGGGCACAGATACGCAGTATTTT. Translation gives CASSLTRGGTDTQYF.

This sequence joins TRBV5-1 and TRBJ1-1, with 9 bases matching TRBD1. The CDR3 has 16 residues. The V gene's germline CDR1 is SGHRS and CDR2 YFSETQ. The J segment lost 5 bases and the V segment lost 4 bases, leaving 12 bases of the junction unmatched. The CDR3 sequence is CASSPDRQGGVTEAFF. CDR3 nucleotides: TGCGCCAGCAGCCCCGACAGACAGGGGGGAGTGACTGAAGCTTTCTTT.